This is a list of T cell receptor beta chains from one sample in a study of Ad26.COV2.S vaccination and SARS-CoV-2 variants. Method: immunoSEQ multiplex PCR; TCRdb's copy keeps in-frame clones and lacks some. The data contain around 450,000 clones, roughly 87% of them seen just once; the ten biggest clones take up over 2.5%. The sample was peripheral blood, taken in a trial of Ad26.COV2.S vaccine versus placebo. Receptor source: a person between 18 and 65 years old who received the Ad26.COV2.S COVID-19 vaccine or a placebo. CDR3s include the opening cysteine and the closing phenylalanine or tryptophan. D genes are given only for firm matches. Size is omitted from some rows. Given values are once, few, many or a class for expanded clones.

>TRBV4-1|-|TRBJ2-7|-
TGCGCCAGCAGCCGGGGGGAGAGGGAGGACGGTGAGGACGAGCAGTACTTC
CASSRGEREDGEDEQYF
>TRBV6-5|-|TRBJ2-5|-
TGTGCCAGCAGTTCCCTCCAAGGGGCGGCTGGCGAGACCCAGTACTTC
CASSSLQGAAGETQYF
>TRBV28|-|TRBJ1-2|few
TGTGCCAGCAGTTTGGAGCACTATGGCTACACCTTC
CASSLEHYGYTF
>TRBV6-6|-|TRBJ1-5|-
TGTGCCAGCAGTTACTATAGCAATCAGCCCCAGCATTTT
CASSYYSNQPQHF
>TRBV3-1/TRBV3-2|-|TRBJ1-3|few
TGTGCCAGCAGCCAAGGGAAAAACACCATATATTTT
CASSQGKNTIYF
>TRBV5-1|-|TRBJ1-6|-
TGCGCCAGCAGCTTCGGGGGGCCCCCGACACCCCTCCACTTT
CASSFGGPPTPLHF
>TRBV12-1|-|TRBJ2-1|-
TGTGCCAGCAGCTCCTCGAGTTGCGGGGGGACCTCCTACAATGAGCAGTTCTTC
CASSSSSCGGTSYNEQFF
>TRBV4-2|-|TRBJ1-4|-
TGTGCCAGCAGCCGGAATTCCCGTGCCACTAATGAAAAACTGTTTTTT
CASSRNSRATNEKLFF
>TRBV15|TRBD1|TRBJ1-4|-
TGTGCCACCAGCAGACAGGGGGGCGGCCTTAATGAAAAACTGTTTTTT
CATSRQGGGLNEKLFF
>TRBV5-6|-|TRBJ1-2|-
TGTGCCAGCAGCCCCGTCGGCAGGGAGCACTATGGCTACACCTTC
CASSPVGREHYGYTF
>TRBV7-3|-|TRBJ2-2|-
TGTGCCAGCAGCTTAATGACCGCCGGCACCGGGGAGCTGTTTTTT
CASSLMTAGTGELFF
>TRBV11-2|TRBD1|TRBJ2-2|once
TGTGCCAGCAGCTACAGGGGGCCCACCGGGGAGCTGTTTTTT
CASSYRGPTGELFF
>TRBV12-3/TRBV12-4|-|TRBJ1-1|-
TGTGCCAGCAGGACCTCAGTGGGCATTGAAGCTTTCTTT
CASRTSVGIEAFF
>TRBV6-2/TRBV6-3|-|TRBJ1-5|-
TGTGCCAGCAGCCGACAGCAGAGTCAGCCCCAGCATTTT
CASSRQQSQPQHF
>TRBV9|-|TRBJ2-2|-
TGTGCCAGCAGCGTAGCGGTGAACACCGGGGAGCTGTTTTTT
CASSVAVNTGELFF
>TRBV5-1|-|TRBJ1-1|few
TGCGCCAGCAGCTTGTTGGAGAACACTGAAGCTTTCTTT
CASSLLENTEAFF
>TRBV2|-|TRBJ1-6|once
TGTGCCAGCACCCCGGGGGGGGCCATGGTTAATTCACCCCTCCACTTT
CASTPGGAMVNSPLHF
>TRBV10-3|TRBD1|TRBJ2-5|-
TGTGCCATCAGTGTAGCCGAGACAGGGTTGGAGACCCAGTACTTC
CAISVAETGLETQYF
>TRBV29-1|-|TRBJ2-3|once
TGCAGCGTTGACCCTAGCACAGATACGCAGTATTTT
CSVDPSTDTQYF
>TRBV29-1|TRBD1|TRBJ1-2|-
TGCAGCGTTGAAGTCGGGACAGACTCTTATGGCTACACCTTC
CSVEVGTDSYGYTF
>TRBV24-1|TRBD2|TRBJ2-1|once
TGTGCCACCATGGGTAGGAGCGGGACCTACAATGAGCAGTTCTTC
CATMGRSGTYNEQFF
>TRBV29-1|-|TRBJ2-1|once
TGCAGCGTCGTGTTAGGCGAGGGGGAGCAGTTCTTC
CSVVLGEGEQFF
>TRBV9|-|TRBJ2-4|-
TGTGCCAGCAGCCCTGGAGGGGGAAACATTCAGTACTTC
CASSPGGGNIQYF
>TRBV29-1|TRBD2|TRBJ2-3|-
TGCAGCTCCTCAGGGACTAGCTCAGATACGCAGTATTTT
CSSSGTSSDTQYF
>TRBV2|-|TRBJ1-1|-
TGTGCCAGCAGTGCACAGAACACTGAAGCTTTCTTT
CASSAQNTEAFF
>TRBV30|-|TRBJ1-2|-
TGTGCCTGGAGTGTACTGGAAGGGATCTACACCTTC
CAWSVLEGIYTF
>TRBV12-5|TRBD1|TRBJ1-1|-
TGTGCTAGTGGTTTGGATCTACCGGGACAGGTGGAGATGAACACTGAAGCTTTCTTT
CASGLDLPGQVEMNTEAFF
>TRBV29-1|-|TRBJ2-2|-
TGCAGCGCGTCTTCCGGGACACCCGACACCGGGGAGCTGTTTTTT
CSASSGTPDTGELFF
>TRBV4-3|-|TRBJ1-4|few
TGCGCCAGCAGCCAAGATCGGTGGGGAAATGAAAAACTGTTTTTT
CASSQDRWGNEKLFF
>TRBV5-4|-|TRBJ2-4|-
TGTGCCAGCAGCTCCTGGACATACAAAAACATTCAGTACTTC
CASSSWTYKNIQYF
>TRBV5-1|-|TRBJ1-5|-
TGCGCCAGCAGCTTGGCCCGGGGGGAAGGACATTTT
CASSLARGEGHF
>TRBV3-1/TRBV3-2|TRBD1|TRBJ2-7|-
TGTGCCAGCAGCCAACCCCCCGGGACAGGTGGGCACGAGCAGTACTTC
CASSQPPGTGGHEQYF
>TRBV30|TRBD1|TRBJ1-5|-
TGTGCCTGGGACAGGGGGGCTCGGAGCAATCAGCCCCAGCATTTT
CAWDRGARSNQPQHF
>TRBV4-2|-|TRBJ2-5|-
TGTGCCAGCAGCCCCGGCAGTAGGGGACAAGAGACCCAGTACTTC
CASSPGSRGQETQYF
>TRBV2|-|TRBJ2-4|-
TGTGCCAGCAGTGAGGGCAATGAAAACATTCAGTACTTC
CASSEGNENIQYF
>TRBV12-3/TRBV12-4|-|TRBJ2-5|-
TGTGCCAGCAGTTATGTGTCGGAGACCCAGTACTTC
CASSYVSETQYF
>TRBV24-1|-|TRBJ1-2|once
TGTGCCACCAGTGATTCGGACTCCCGAGGGGGCTACACCTTC
CATSDSDSRGGYTF
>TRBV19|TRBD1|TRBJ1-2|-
TGTGCCAGCGGACAGGGGACTAGTGGCTACACCTTC
CASGQGTSGYTF
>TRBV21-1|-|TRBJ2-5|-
TGTGCCAGCAGCAAAGAAGAGGCAGGGAAGGGGGAGACCCAGTACTTC
CASSKEEAGKGETQYF
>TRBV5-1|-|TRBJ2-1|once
TGCGCCAGCAGCACCCCCGTGGGGTACAATGAGCAGTTCTTC
CASSTPVGYNEQFF
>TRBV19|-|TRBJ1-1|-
TGTGCCAGTAGTAAATTCTCGCCTTTCTTT
CASSKFSPFF